This T cell receptor beta chain emerged from a study of cytomegalovirus exposure and HLA in healthy donors (dated by TCRdb to the late 2010s). Study-level background: An earlier analysis of more than 550 of the donors reported 250 to 350 Gb of sequence data and some 110 million unique TCR beta sequences obtained from some 170 million T cells. Approximately 310 gigabases of sequencing data and 70 million to 95 million unique TCR sequences made up an early release that covered 640 HLA-typed donors. Among the roughly 410 genotyped donors, about 85% belonged to the genetic ancestry cluster associated with self-reported Caucasian donors. The aim of the study was to test whether cataloging public T cell receptors could identify signatures of past pathogen exposure. The T cell repertoires of under 750 subjects were profiled by immunosequencing and related to cytomegalovirus serostatus. In addition to the first cohort of 666 subjects, a separate validation cohort of approximately 130 different subjects was used. To predict cytomegalovirus infection status, the study combined high-throughput TCR immunosequencing, statistical association of individual TCRs with disease status, and machine learning. A later analysis re-examined previously published TCR beta repertoires from 500 to 700 donors and added high-resolution HLA genotyping to investigate patterns of TCR occurrence. Rather than using new phenotypic data, the later analysis identified candidate immune exposures from TCR beta sequences and from how often those sequences occurred across donors. An earlier analysis of 587 of the donors used high-throughput TCR beta sequencing to judge whether each TCR beta V gene segment behaved as functional or pseudogenic. Donor age, sex, ethnicity and CMV serostatus were collected together with the repertoire data. In a later genetic analysis, genome-wide SNP genotypes for about three fifths of the 666 donors were used, and that subset was treated as a discovery cohort. Every discovery cohort repertoire had been produced on one sequencing platform. Both class I and class II loci were covered by HLA typing, at four-digit resolution. The number of typed donors differed by locus: about 620-630 for A, B, C, DRB1 and DQB1; about 520 for DQA1; about 600 for DPA1; and around 450 for DPB1. Four to six DR-DQ haplotypes were handled as single units for association and clustering, since linkage in the cohort was strong. On average, around 240,000 unique TCR beta nucleotide sequences were sequenced per donor among 398 genotyped donors of the cohort, with 15% to 20% of those sequences being non-productive.

Study-level results and caveats: The study gave a list of about 150 TCR beta chains associated with cytomegalovirus. The only immune exposure information available for the cohort was CMV serostatus. The presence/absence analyses assumed that sequencing depth was roughly uniform across donors, and that assumption may not be true. V-gene and J-gene trimming of TCR beta chains was associated with a missense DCLRE1C variant in a later genetic analysis, and the association was replicated in an independent cohort. Because HLA typing was missing for some donors at each locus, association tests included only the typed subset. Linkage disequilibrium might explain the correlated functional status among segregating V segments, but an unknown experimental factor could not be excluded. In a later analysis, HLA-associated TCR beta chains showed more clonal expansion and lower generation probabilities than non-associated chains that were equally common. Cytomegalovirus status was reported to be diagnosed by the classifier with high specificity and sensitivity in both the original and validation cohorts. Most TCR sequences were observed very rarely across donors, whereas some public TCRs were present in many individuals. A few of the identified cytomegalovirus-associated TCR beta chains were confirmed in vitro to be specific for cytomegalovirus antigens. Some 16 rarely observed V segments, including chromosome 9 orphons, were excluded from the earlier analysis of a few hundred of the donors because counts were too low. Some IMGT-functional V segments, including TRBV6-2 and TRBV6-3, could not be told apart with the 87-base-pair reads, so those segments were excluded. When HLA alleles, especially DR and DQ, strongly co-occurred, attributing TCR associations to individual alleles was difficult. The authors suggested that the approach could potentially be extended to other disease states and immunological phenotypes. In a later analysis, TCR association rates were found to vary across HLA loci, with the most associated TCRs seen for DRB1 alleles and the fewest for HLA-C alleles. A further reported finding was that TCR beta sequences accurately predicted the HLA-A and HLA-B alleles for most subjects in the first cohort. The sequencing pipeline was judged likely to have produced a cluster of highly shared sequence variants as a technical artifact. Most CMV-associated TCR beta chains appeared to be HLA-restricted in a later analysis, and the HLA associations seemed to be driven largely by CMV exposure. According to a later genetic analysis, donors in an Asian-associated ancestry cluster had fewer N-insertions in productive TCRs than the roughly 660-donor mean. Specific HLA alleles were associated with 18,000 or so TCR beta sequences at a false discovery rate of 0.05 in a later analysis. In an earlier analysis of about 600 of the donors, most TCR beta V segments appeared in productive rearrangements about 90% or about 30% of the time, broadly matching IMGT annotations. In a later analysis, several top co-occurrence clusters were reported to appear linked to parvovirus B19, influenza, CMV and Epstein-Barr virus. The cohort was sequenced for TCR beta chains only, and without alpha or paired-chain data the features that could be detected were limited.

Trimming removed 5 bases from V and 4 bases from J; the gene matches leave 7 bases unexplained. The CDR3 has 15 amino acids, counting the end cysteine and phenylalanine. Here the CDR3 DNA is all that survives: 45 bases in frame from base 1. The germline V gene (reference sequence) specifies MNHNY as CDR1 and SVGAGI as CDR2. As for this clone: This clone's antigen is unknown. No base-level quality is on record; no much larger clone is a single base apart.

The cohort consisted of 600 to 750 healthy bone marrow donors. Cohort members were all nominally healthy when sampled, although unrecorded immune exposures were likely present. The donor tested CMV seronegative, placing the donor among the 350 or so seronegative members of the cohort. A peripheral blood sample was provided by each donor, and peripheral blood mononuclear cells were used for TCR beta sequencing. The Qiagen DNeasy Blood Extraction Kit was used to extract genomic DNA from the blood cell samples. The library came from the immunoSEQ multiplex PCR assay. A mixture of 60 forward primers for TCR Vbeta segments and 13 reverse primers for TCR Jbeta segments was used in the multiplex PCR. A multiplex PCR assay on genomic DNA amplified the CDR3 region of rearranged TCR beta genes. On the Illumina HiSeq System, the amplified TCR beta libraries were sequenced as 87-base-pair reads. As for how the authors treated the data: Across the 670 or so repertoires, a later analysis counted 60 million to 90 million unique TCR beta chains, roughly 11 million of which were shared by at least two donors. A nearest-neighbor algorithm error-corrected the raw reads and collapsed the reads into unique sequences, merging closely related sequences to remove PCR and sequencing errors. CDR3 sequences were aligned to IMGT reference sequences to assign V, D and J gene segments. For a sequence to be retained, a match of at least six nucleotides to both a V gene segment and a J gene segment was required. A rearrangement was called productive if the CDR3 had no stop codons and remained in frame with V and J, and every other rearrangement was called non-productive. CDR3 was defined by IMGT convention, running from the second conserved V-encoded cysteine to the conserved J-encoded phenylalanine. The earlier analysis of 587 of the donors excluded sequences that lacked an unambiguous match to a single V gene segment. An earlier analysis of a few hundred of the donors called V segments functional above 56.7% productive rearrangements and segregating when the between-donor standard deviation exceeded 5%. A statistical classification framework was developed to diagnose cytomegalovirus status using the catalog of TCR beta chain sequences. In a later analysis, V and J genes were assigned by comparing TCR nucleotide sequences against IMGT/GENE-DB human TR gene sequences. The TCRdist pipeline was used in a later analysis to assign CDR3 sequences and most-parsimonious VDJ recombination scenarios. In a later analysis, every TCR beta chain was defined by the combination of its CDR3 amino acid sequence and its V-gene family, and reads without a unique V-gene family were dropped. As a way to deal with suspected cross-contamination and a sequencing artifact, a later analysis dropped approximately 590 nucleotide sequences that were highly shared and had low generation probability. In a later analysis, a clonal expansion index for each public chain was calculated from normalized within-repertoire ranks of inferred template counts. In a later analysis, generation probabilities were computed with a VDJ recombination model fitted to out-of-frame rearrangements, and the resulting probabilities were checked against IGoR. A later analysis scored TCR-TCR, TCR-HLA and TCR-CMV co-occurrence with hypergeometric tests, applying a repertoire-size bias correction to TCR pairs. In a later analysis, false discovery rates were estimated by permuting HLA or CMV assignments 20 times. In a later analysis, co-occurring TCRs were grouped using DBSCAN, and TCRdist sequence similarity was added for clustering within HLA-allele-positive subsets. For co-occurrence clustering, repertoires with fewer than 30,000 or more than 120,000 public chains were excluded, along with about five repertoires with anomalous nucleotide sharing. TCRdb took over this immuneACCESS table, retaining in-frame rearrangements with V and J assigned. Such tables are incomplete; in checked studies, under half of the missing clones stem from an unresolved V gene, and the remainder is unexplained. The V and J calls and clone size were taken over from that table, and D and trimming were inferred from the DNA. The sample yields around 120,000 clones; more than 70% were counted once. The top ten constitute over 0.2% of the sample.

This clonotype was sampled from a man aged 50 to 59 in good health and CMV-seronegative. The sequence is built from TRBV6-6 and TRBJ2-3; 9 junctional bases match TRBD1. Sequencing was done on a sample of PBMCs. The sequence in DNA is TGTGCCAGCAGTGGGACAGGGAGGGGTGCAGATACGCAGTATTTT. Translated, it gives CASSGTGRGADTQYF.